The rows below give T cell receptor beta chains drawn from one sample of a study of PD-L1 blockade in urothelial cancer. TCRdb's table, derived via immunoSEQ multiplex PCR, lists solely in-frame clones and lacks some. The table records over 40,000 clones, around 83% of them present only once. The sample in question was PBMCs, obtained around atezolizumab (anti-PD-L1) treatment. These receptors all come from a man between 65 and 85 years old with urothelial cancer. Each CDR3 is given with its conserved first and last residue. The D gene is left open where the match is weak. Clone size is given for some rows only: seen once, a few or many times, or a class if the clone is expanded.

v_gene,abundance,d_gene,j_gene,CDR3nt,CDR3aa
TRBV5-1,NA,TRBD2,TRBJ2-2,TGCGCCAGCAGCTTGGGGGCTAGCGGGAGTGACACCGGGGAGCTGTTTTTT,CASSLGASGSDTGELFF
TRBV25-1,few,NA,TRBJ1-1,TGTGCCAGCATAAATGGGGCGAACACTGAAGCTTTCTTT,CASINGANTEAFF
TRBV4-1,once,NA,TRBJ1-5,TGCGCCAGCATCAGACAACGGCAGCCCCAGCATTTT,CASIRQRQPQHF
TRBV25-1,NA,TRBD2,TRBJ2-7,TGTGCCAGCAGGGGACTACTTCCCTACGAGCAGTACTTC,CASRGLLPYEQYF
TRBV29-1,NA,TRBD2,TRBJ2-7,TGCAGCGTGACTACTAGCGGTGACTCCTACGAGCAGTACTTC,CSVTTSGDSYEQYF
TRBV2,few,NA,TRBJ2-5,TGTGCCAGCAGTCCGCTTGGGGCTCCACAAGAGACCCAGTACTTC,CASSPLGAPQETQYF
TRBV14,once,NA,TRBJ2-1,TGTGCCAGCAGCCAAGATCTTGTGAGCGTTGAGCAGTTCTTC,CASSQDLVSVEQFF
TRBV30,NA,NA,TRBJ2-7,TGTGCCTGGAGTAGAGCGGCAGTTTCCTACGAGCAGTACTTC,CAWSRAAVSYEQYF
TRBV30,few,NA,TRBJ1-1,TGTGCCTGGACCCCTAGGGAGTTGAACACTGAAGCTTTCTTT,CAWTPRELNTEAFF
TRBV12-5,NA,TRBD1,TRBJ1-1,TGTGCTAGTGGTTCCTCAACAGGGGCGGACACTGAAGCTTTCTTT,CASGSSTGADTEAFF
TRBV6-5,NA,TRBD2,TRBJ2-1,TGTGCCAGCAGTTCCGGACTAGCGAATGGGGATGAGCAGTTCTTC,CASSSGLANGDEQFF
TRBV7-6,NA,TRBD2,TRBJ2-1,TGTGCCAGCAGCTTAGGCGGGGGTAGCGATGAGCAGTTCTTC,CASSLGGGSDEQFF
TRBV7-3,NA,TRBD1,TRBJ2-7,TGTGCCAGCAGCCCGACAGGGTATGGATCCTACGAGCAGTACTTC,CASSPTGYGSYEQYF
TRBV7-8,NA,TRBD1,TRBJ1-1,TGTGCCAGCAGCTCCCGGGACAGGGCGTACACTGAAGCTTTCTTT,CASSSRDRAYTEAFF
TRBV6-5,NA,NA,TRBJ1-5,TGTGCCAGCAGTTCCTTCGCGACTCCAAATCAGCCCCAGCATTTT,CASSSFATPNQPQHF
TRBV2,NA,NA,TRBJ2-1,TGTGCCAGCAAGGCTAGCAGTTACCATGAGCAGTTCTTC,CASKASSYHEQFF
TRBV7-2,NA,TRBD2,TRBJ2-1,TGTGCCAGCGCCCCAGGACTAGCGGGGACGCATGAGCAGTTCTTC,CASAPGLAGTHEQFF
TRBV6-5,NA,TRBD2,TRBJ2-1,TGTGCCAGCAGTTCTGCGGGAGAGGTTTCCGGCGATGAGCAGTTCTTC,CASSSAGEVSGDEQFF
TRBV27,NA,NA,TRBJ2-2,TGTGCCAGCAGTTTATCGTTCCTAGCGTTGACCACCGGGGAGCTGTTTTTT,CASSLSFLALTTGELFF
TRBV18,few,TRBD1,TRBJ1-3,TGTGCCAGCTCACCAAGGGGGCCAGGCAGTCCTCTCTCTGGAAACACCATATATTTT,CASSPRGPGSPLSGNTIYF
TRBV5-6,once,NA,TRBJ1-1,TGTGCCAGCAGTCGCGACACTGAAGCTTTCTTT,CASSRDTEAFF
TRBV6-1,NA,NA,TRBJ2-1,TGTGCCAGCAGTGGGGGGCCCACCTACAATGAGCAGTTCTTC,CASSGGPTYNEQFF
TRBV7-9,NA,NA,TRBJ1-1,TGTGCCAGCAGCTGGGGGGGGGAGGCTGAAGCTTTCTTT,CASSWGGEAEAFF
TRBV18,NA,NA,TRBJ2-2,TGTGCCAGCTCACGTGCACAGGGAGACACCGGGGAGCTGTTTTTT,CASSRAQGDTGELFF
TRBV7-2,medium-sized,NA,TRBJ1-3,TGTGCCAGCAGCTTCACTTACTCTGGAAACACCATATATTTT,CASSFTYSGNTIYF
TRBV5-4,NA,TRBD1,TRBJ1-2,TGTGCCAGCAGCGTGGACAGGGCGTACTATGGCTACACCTTC,CASSVDRAYYGYTF
TRBV6-6,few,TRBD1,TRBJ1-3,TGTGCCGGTGGACAGGGAACTGGAAACACCATATATTTT,CAGGQGTGNTIYF
TRBV18,few,TRBD1,TRBJ2-7,TGTGCCAGCTCACCAGGGACAGCTCCCTACGAGCAGTACTTC,CASSPGTAPYEQYF
TRBV28,NA,TRBD2,TRBJ2-7,TGTGCCAGCAGTTTGGGTGCTAGCGGGTTGCGGGAGCAGTACTTC,CASSLGASGLREQYF
TRBV6-5,NA,TRBD2,TRBJ2-3,TGTGCCAGCAGTTTAGGTAGCGGGCCTAGCACAGATACGCAGTATTTT,CASSLGSGPSTDTQYF
TRBV30,NA,TRBD2,TRBJ2-1,TGTGCCTGGAGTGTGGGAGCGGGAGGGCAGTTCTTC,CAWSVGAGGQFF
TRBV5-1,NA,NA,TRBJ2-2,TGCGCCAGCAGCCCGAACATGGAGAACGGGGAGCTGTTTTTT,CASSPNMENGELFF
TRBV2,NA,NA,TRBJ1-2,TGTGCCAGCACCCCGCTTGGGCAGTTTAACTATGGCTACACCTTC,CASTPLGQFNYGYTF
TRBV20-1,NA,TRBD2,TRBJ2-1,TGCAGTGCAAGGGAGGGTGAGCAGTTCTTC,CSAREGEQFF
TRBV2,NA,NA,TRBJ1-2,TGTGCCAGCACCACGAGGGGGACCTATGGCTACACCTTC,CASTTRGTYGYTF
TRBV11-2,NA,TRBD2,TRBJ2-7,TGTGCCAGCAGCTCCCCTATGGCTAGCGGGAGAACGGGAGAGCAGTACTTC,CASSSPMASGRTGEQYF
TRBV19,NA,TRBD1,TRBJ1-1,TGTGCCAGTAAGGGGGCGGACCACCTTGAAGCTTTCTTT,CASKGADHLEAFF
TRBV5-5,NA,TRBD2,TRBJ2-3,TGTGCCAGCAGCTTGGCTGGTAGCGGGAGAGATACGCAGTATTTT,CASSLAGSGRDTQYF
TRBV6-5,NA,TRBD1,TRBJ1-2,TGTGCCAGCAGTTCTCTGGGACAGGGCTTAAATGGCTACACCTTC,CASSSLGQGLNGYTF
TRBV7-2,NA,NA,TRBJ2-3,TGTGCCAGCAGTTCTATTAGGGGGGATACGCAGTATTTT,CASSSIRGDTQYF
TRBV18,NA,NA,TRBJ2-2,TGTGCCAGCTCACCTACAGGGATCACCGGGGAGCTGTTTTTT,CASSPTGITGELFF
TRBV29-1,once,NA,TRBJ1-1,TGCAGCGTTGAAGGTTGGGGAGGCACTGAAGCTTTCTTT,CSVEGWGGTEAFF
TRBV5-4,NA,TRBD2,TRBJ2-7,TGTGCCAGCAGCTCGGCTCGGGAGGGCTCGCGAGAGCAGTACTTC,CASSSAREGSREQYF
TRBV9,NA,TRBD2,TRBJ2-5,TGTGCCAGCAGCGTAGGAGCGGGAGCCCAAGAGACCCAGTACTTC,CASSVGAGAQETQYF
TRBV5-6,NA,TRBD1,TRBJ2-5,TGTGCCAGCCTACGGACAGGGTATGAGGAGACCCAGTACTTC,CASLRTGYEETQYF
TRBV18,few,NA,TRBJ2-5,TGTGCCAGCTCACCCAGGGAACAAGAGACCCAGTACTTC,CASSPREQETQYF
TRBV28,NA,TRBD1,TRBJ2-2,TGTGCCAGCAGTTATTCGACAGGGGGCGTCACCGGGGAGCTGTTTTTT,CASSYSTGGVTGELFF
TRBV5-5,NA,NA,TRBJ1-2,TGTGCCAGCAGCCCCGACAGTTCCCGTGGCTACACCTTC,CASSPDSSRGYTF
TRBV4-2,NA,TRBD1,TRBJ1-2,TGTGCCAGCAGCCAACAAACGGGACAGAGCTATGGCTACACCTTC,CASSQQTGQSYGYTF
TRBV5-1,NA,TRBD2,TRBJ2-2,TGCGCCAGCAGCTTGGTCAGCGGGAGTCGTTCCGGGGAGCTGTTTTTT,CASSLVSGSRSGELFF
TRBV4-2,NA,NA,TRBJ2-3,TGTGCCAGCAGCCAACAGGCTAGCGGCACAGATACGCAGTATTTT,CASSQQASGTDTQYF
TRBV30,NA,NA,TRBJ1-1,TGTGCCTGGAGTAAGTCCGGGAACACTGAAGCTTTCTTT,CAWSKSGNTEAFF
TRBV27,NA,TRBD1,TRBJ1-4,TGTGCCAGCAGTTTGGACAGGAGGAGTGAAAAACTGTTTTTT,CASSLDRRSEKLFF
TRBV5-4,NA,TRBD2,TRBJ2-7,TGTGCCAGCAGCCGAGCGGGAGCAAGGTCCTACGAGCAGTACTTC,CASSRAGARSYEQYF
TRBV19,few,TRBD1,TRBJ1-5,TGTGCCAGTAGGCCACAGGGGAAGGATCGCAATCAGCCCCAGCATTTT,CASRPQGKDRNQPQHF
TRBV5-1,NA,NA,TRBJ1-4,TGCGCCAGCAGCTTTCGGCAGGGCGGTGAAAAACTGTTTTTT,CASSFRQGGEKLFF
TRBV10-3,NA,NA,TRBJ2-7,TGTGCCATCAGTGAGTTAAACTACGAGCAGTACTTC,CAISELNYEQYF
TRBV6-5,NA,TRBD1,TRBJ2-7,TGTGCCAGCAGTCTCGGGACAGGGTCCCCCTACGAGCAGTACTTC,CASSLGTGSPYEQYF